These 30 T cell receptor beta chains originate from one sample sequenced in a study of STAT5B mutations in CD4+ large granular lymphocyte leukemia. Repertoires were generated with immunoSEQ multiplex PCR, while TCRdb's copy carries only in-frame clones and drops some. This table holds over 25,000 clones, approximately 80% found once. The sample was CD4+ T cells from blood buffy coats. The receptors come from a human donor in good health.

The V gene is TRBV10-3, the J gene TRBJ1-6, with D perhaps TRBD1 (6 bases). Trimming took 10 bases from V and 6 from J, leaving 16 bases between them. Germline V gives CDR1 ENHRY, CDR2 SYGVKD. The length of the CDR3 is 14 residues. The CDR3 nucleotides read TGTGCCAGCAGGCAGGGGTACCCTAATTCACCCCTCCACTTT. It encodes CASRQGYPNSPLHF.

The gene calls are TRBV5-1 and TRBJ2-5; D is perhaps TRBD1 (5 bases). V dropped 0 bases and J dropped 2 bases, with 14 bases sitting between them. The CDR3 is 16 amino acids. Germline CDR1 reads SGHRS; CDR2 reads YFSETQ. The chain's CDR3 is CASSLATDLRQETQYF. CDR3 coding DNA: TGCGCCAGCAGCTTGGCGACAGATCTTCGGCAAGAGACCCAGTACTTC.

This clone was detected a few times. The chain carries TRBV5-1 and TRBJ1-2; D ambiguous. This CDR3 contains 13 residues. Germline-derived CDR1 and CDR2 are SGHRS and YFSETQ. Trimming removed 0 bases from V and 8 bases from J, with 11 bases in between. CDR3 in amino acids: CASSLEGFDGYTF. In nucleotides, the CDR3 is TGCGCCAGCAGCTTGGAAGGATTCGACGGCTACACCTTC. The full variable domain, with the rest looked up from reference TRBV5-1 and TRBJ1-2, is KAGVTQTPRYLIKTRGQQVTLSCSPISGHRSVSWYQQTPGQGLQFLFEYFSETQRNKGNFPGRFSGRQFSNSRSEMNVSTLELGDSALYLCASSLEGFDGYTFGSGTRLTVV.

This rearrangement joins TRBV11-3 to TRBJ2-2; tentative D call: TRBD2 (6 bases). Germline CDR1 is SGHNT and CDR2 is YENEEA. The CDR3 has 16 residues. Trimming shortened V by 4 bases and J by 0 bases, and 12 bases separated the two germline ends. The CDR3 DNA is TGTGCCAGCAGCTGGGGACTGTCCGCGAACACCGGGGAGCTGTTTTTT. This sequence encodes CASSWGLSANTGELFF.

The chain links TRBV5-1 to TRBJ2-3, with 8 positions matching TRBD1. Germline CDR1 SGHRS, CDR2 YFSETQ. This CDR3 has 15 residues. V lost 5 bases, J lost 1 base, and 6 bases stayed unmatched. CDR3 loop: CASRPGGLGTDTQYF. In DNA, the CDR3 is TGCGCCAGCAGACCAGGGGGCTTAGGCACAGATACGCAGTATTTT.

CDR3 in amino acids: CASSFQGNYGYTF. CDR3 bases: TGTGCCAGCAGTTTTCAGGGTAACTATGGCTACACCTTC. V and J are TRBV28 and TRBJ1-2; D perhaps matches TRBD1 (5 bases). From germline, CDR1 is MDHEN and CDR2 SYDVKM. V gave up 3 bases and J gave up 1 base, with 6 bases separating them. The CDR3 totals 13 residues.

V is TRBV5-8 and J is TRBJ1-2, with 8 bases that match TRBD1. The V gene end was trimmed by 2 bases and the J gene end by 3 bases; junction bases not matched to a gene: 6. The CDR3 has 15 amino acids. The V gene's germline CDR1 is SGHTS and CDR2 YDEGEE. The CDR3: CASSFSGGAHYGYTF. Here the CDR3 DNA reads TGTGCCAGCAGCTTTTCAGGGGGCGCGCACTATGGCTACACCTTC.

The rearrangement joins TRBV5-6 to TRBJ1-2; 10 bases fit TRBD1. The CDR3 spans 15 residues. Germline assignment: CDR1 SGHDT and CDR2 YYEEEE. V was pared by 4 bases and J by 4 bases, with 7 bases of the junction left unmatched. The CDR3 sequence is CASSRRDRGTYGYTF. In DNA, the CDR3 is TGTGCCAGCAGCCGCCGGGACAGGGGAACCTATGGCTACACCTTC.

J is TRBJ1-2 and V is TRBV28, with 9 bases that match TRBD1. Germline V gives CDR1 MDHEN, CDR2 SYDVKM. Trimming took 8 bases from V and 4 from J; bases not matched to a gene: 8. The length of the CDR3 is 14 residues. The CDR3 bases are TGTGCCAGCCGAGGACAGGGGCACTTCTATGGCTACACCTTC. Residues: CASRGQGHFYGYTF.

Remarks on this clone: Additional DNA sequences in this sample encode the identical CDR3. CDR3 region: CASSLMAGGGGYTF. CDR3 sequence (DNA): TGTGCCAGCAGTTTAATGGCAGGGGGCGGGGGCTACACCTTC. The chain carries TRBV27 and TRBJ1-2, with 8 bases that match TRBD1. The V gene's germline CDR1 is MNHEY and CDR2 SMNVEV (reference sequence). V trimming: 2 bases; J trimming: 8 bases; junction bases outside the gene matches: 7. The CDR3 has 14 residues.

The chain recombines TRBV2 with TRBJ2-7, with 7 positions matching TRBD2. The CDR3 covers 13 residues. The ends lost 3 bases at V and 12 bases at J; junction bases unmatched: 11. The germline CDR1 and CDR2 sequences are SNHLY and FYNNEI. CDR3 residues: CASSEGMGGSLYV. In DNA, the CDR3 is TGTGCCAGCAGTGAGGGTATGGGGGGGTCCCTGTACGTC.

The chain carries TRBV30 and TRBJ2-7, with 10 bases identical to TRBD1. J was trimmed by 0 bases and V by 3 bases; bases with no gene match: 20. The CDR3 is 20 residues long. The germline CDR1 and CDR2 sequences are GTSNPN and SVGIG (reference sequence). In DNA form, the CDR3 reads TGTGCCTGGAGGGGACGGATCGGGACAGGGGACATCAAAGTCTCCTACGAGCAGTACGTC. Translated: CAWRGRIGTGDIKVSYEQYV.

The gene calls are TRBV5-1 and TRBJ2-2; a weak D match, TRBD1 (6 bases). V lost 3 bases to trimming and J lost 4 bases, with 13 bases between them. The CDR3 spans 15 residues. Germline V CDR1 and CDR2: SGHRS, YFSETQ. CDR3 region: CASSSQGSPTGELFF. The CDR3, as DNA: TGCGCCAGCAGCTCACAGGGTTCTCCCACCGGGGAGCTGTTTTTT.

A single count supports this clone. J is TRBJ2-2 and V is TRBV5-4; 9 nucleotides agree with TRBD2. CDR1 and CDR2 from the germline V gene are SGHNT and YYREEE (reference sequence). The V segment lost 4 bases and the J segment 4 bases; nucleotides outside the gene matches: 11. The CDR3 has 17 amino acids. This chain's CDR3 is CASSRLGGTSFTGELFF. The CDR3 DNA sequence: TGTGCCAGCAGCCGACTGGGGGGGACTAGCTTCACCGGGGAGCTGTTTTTT. Combining the CDR3 with reference TRBV5-4 and TRBJ2-2 gives the whole variable domain ETGVTQSPTHLIKTRGQQVTLRCSSQSGHNTVSWYQQALGQGPQFIFQYYREEENGRGNFPPRFSGLQFPNYSSELNVNALELDDSALYLCASSRLGGTSFTGELFFGEGSRLTVL.

V usage is TRBV29-1 and J usage is TRBJ2-3; TRBD2 aligns across 7 bases. The CDR3 is 13 residues long. The germline V gene has CDR1 SQVTM and CDR2 ANQGSEA. J gave up 7 bases and V 6 bases, and 10 bases lay outside the gene matches. CDR3 protein: CSVRGRAVNTQYF. DNA for the CDR3: TGCAGCGTCCGAGGGAGGGCTGTGAATACGCAGTATTTT.

The chain employs TRBV6-5 and TRBJ2-4; perhaps TRBD1 as D (5 bases). Germline V lookup: CDR1 MNHEY, CDR2 SVGAGI. V was clipped by 4 bases and J by 0 bases, with 10 bases between them. The CDR3 totals 15 residues. This CDR3 reads CASSSPTVAKNIQYF. In DNA form, the CDR3 reads TGTGCCAGCAGTTCCCCGACAGTAGCCAAAAACATTCAGTACTTC.

V and J are TRBV7-2 and TRBJ2-2; 8 bases fit TRBD2. V gave up 6 bases and J gave up 9 bases; unmatched junction bases: 18. This CDR3 is 17 amino acids long. CDR1 SGHTA and CDR2 FQGNSA come from the germline V gene. The CDR3 sequence: CASRKIGGRQSPRELFF. CDR3 coding DNA: TGTGCCAGCAGGAAAATTGGCGGGAGGCAGAGCCCCCGGGAGCTGTTTTTT.

This chain links TRBV27 with TRBJ1-5, with 7 bases matching TRBD1. Germline CDR1 reads MNHEY; CDR2 reads SMNVEV (reference sequence). V was pared by 6 bases and J by 7 bases, with 6 bases of the junction left unmatched. This CDR3 spans 13 amino acids. CDR3 sequence: CASRGGAFQPQHF. CDR3 DNA sequence: TGTGCCAGCAGAGGGGGCGCTTTCCAGCCCCAGCATTTT.

The J gene is TRBJ2-2, the V gene TRBV5-1; D possibly corresponds to TRBD1 (5 bases). V lost 4 bases to trimming and J lost 1 base, with 11 bases between them. This CDR3 comprises 15 residues. Germline V gene sequence: CDR1 SGHRS, CDR2 YFSETQ. CDR3 in amino acids: CASSEQTGNTGELFF. CDR3 in DNA: TGCGCCAGCAGCGAACAAACAGGGAACACCGGGGAGCTGTTTTTT.

The J gene is TRBJ2-5, the V gene TRBV28; 9 nucleotides line up with TRBD1. CDR1 is MDHEN and CDR2 is SYDVKM in the germline V gene. V was pared by 2 bases and J by 4 bases, with 5 bases of the junction left unmatched. The CDR3 consists of 15 residues. In DNA form, the CDR3 reads TGTGCCAGCAGTTTACGACAGGGGGGGATAGAGACCCAGTACTTC. Its translation: CASSLRQGGIETQYF.

A few counts support this clone. The chain employs TRBV7-9 and TRBJ1-4; D ambiguous. This CDR3 has 11 amino acids. Trimming stripped 5 bases from V and 5 bases from J, with 3 bases between. CDR1 is SEHNR and CDR2 is FQNEAQ in the germline V gene (reference sequence). CDR3 region: CASSRNEKLFF. The CDR3 DNA reads as TGTGCCAGCAGCCGGAATGAAAAACTGTTTTTT.

The CDR3: CASSAGTSNGELFF. The CDR3 DNA is TGCGCCAGCAGTGCTGGGACTAGCAACGGGGAGCTGTTTTTT. The V gene is TRBV10-1, the J gene TRBJ2-2, with 9 bases identical to TRBD2. With 4 bases clipped from V and 7 bases from J, the junction kept 4 bases outside the gene matches. Germline assignment: CDR1 WNHNN and CDR2 SYGVQD (reference sequence). The CDR3 spans 14 residues.

This chain links TRBV5-4 with TRBJ2-7, with D perhaps matching TRBD1 (5 bases). CDR3 length equals 16 residues. The V and J ends lost 1 base and 4 bases respectively, with 18 bases between them. Germline lookup yields CDR1 SGHNT and CDR2 YYREEE (reference sequence). The chain's CDR3 is CASSLRGSTARYEQYV. The CDR3 region has the DNA TGTGCCAGCAGCTTGAGAGGTTCGACAGCCAGATACGAGCAGTACGTC.

V is TRBV9 and J is TRBJ2-1, with D tentatively TRBD2 (5 bases). The germline CDR1 and CDR2 sequences are SGDLS and YYNGEE. Between the trimmed V and J ends, which lost 4 bases and 3 bases, there was a span of 8 bases. This CDR3 comprises 13 residues. As DNA, the CDR3 is TGTGCCAGCAGCAGAGGGCTCTACAATGAGCAGTTCTTC. This encodes CASSRGLYNEQFF.

The genes are TRBV7-2 and TRBJ1-2, with D unresolved. The V gene's germline CDR1 is SGHTA and CDR2 FQGNSA. The CDR3 length is 12 residues. V was cut by 5 bases and J by 2 bases, with 6 bases left in between. CDR3 residues: CASSQRNYGYTF. As DNA, the CDR3 is TGTGCCAGCAGCCAGCGGAACTATGGCTACACCTTC.

The chain joins TRBV19 to TRBJ2-5; TRBD2 agrees at 12 bases. Trimming cost V 6 bases and J 5 bases; bases outside gene matches: 10. CDR3 size: 16 residues. The V gene's germline CDR1 is LNHDA and CDR2 SQIVND (reference sequence). The DNA for the CDR3 is TGTGCCAGTAGCCTACCTAGCGGGGGGGCCGCGGAGACCCAGTACTTC. Encoded protein: CASSLPSGGAAETQYF. The whole variable domain, filled in from reference TRBV19 and TRBJ2-5, reads DGGITQSPKYLFRKEGQNVTLSCEQNLNHDAMYWYRQDPGQGLRLIYYSQIVNDFQKGDIAEGYSVSREKKESFPLTVTSAQKNPTAFYLCASSLPSGGAAETQYFGPGTRLLVL.

The chain recombines TRBV6-1 with TRBJ2-5; D is ambiguous. CDR1 MNHNS and CDR2 SASEGT come from the germline V gene. CDR3 length: 13 residues. Trimming removed 5 bases from V and 2 bases from J, with 9 bases in between. The CDR3 DNA reads TGTGCCAGCAGTAAGACGGATCAAGAGACCCAGTACTTC. This gives the protein CASSKTDQETQYF.

The gene calls are TRBV4-1 and TRBJ2-3, with D maybe TRBD2 (5 bases). Germline V CDR1 and CDR2: MGHRA, YSYEKL. The CDR3 sequence is 15 residues long. Trimming left V 3 bases short and J 2 bases short, with 12 bases between. As DNA, the CDR3 is TGCGCCAGCAGCCAGGAGGAAGCAGTCACAGATACGCAGTATTTT. Its protein is CASSQEEAVTDTQYF.

A few counts support this clone. The chain recombines TRBV25-1 with TRBJ1-1; no clear D gene. Per the germline V gene, CDR1 is MGHDK and CDR2 is SYGVNS. V lost 6 bases and J lost 11, with 13 bases in between. This CDR3 is 11 amino acids long. CDR3: CASSRQGRAFF. CDR3 sequence (DNA): TGTGCCAGCAGCCGACAAGGGCGGGCTTTCTTT.

The CDR3 spells CASSYSRLGNTIYF. The CDR3 nucleotides read TGTGCCAGCAGTTACTCCCGGCTTGGAAACACCATATATTTT. The chain recombines TRBV6-5 with TRBJ1-3; D gene uncertain. The V and J ends lost 0 bases and 3 bases respectively, with 6 bases between them. The CDR3 extends over 14 amino acids. CDR1 MNHEY and CDR2 SVGAGI come from the germline V gene.